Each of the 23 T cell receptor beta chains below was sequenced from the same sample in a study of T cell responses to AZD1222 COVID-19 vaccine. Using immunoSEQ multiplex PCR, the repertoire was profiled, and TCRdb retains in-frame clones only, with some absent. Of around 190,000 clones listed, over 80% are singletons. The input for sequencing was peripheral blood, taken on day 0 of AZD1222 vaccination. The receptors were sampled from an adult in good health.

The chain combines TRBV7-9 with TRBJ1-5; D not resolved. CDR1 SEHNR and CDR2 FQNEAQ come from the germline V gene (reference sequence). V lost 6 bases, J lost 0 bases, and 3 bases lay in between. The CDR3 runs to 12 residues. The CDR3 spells CASSTSNQPQHF. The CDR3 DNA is TGTGCCAGCAGTACTAGCAATCAGCCCCAGCATTTT.

The DNA of the CDR3 is TGTGCCAGCATGGACAGGGGTATAACACTTGGAGCTTTCTTT. Its translation is CASMDRGITLGAFF. The V gene is TRBV6-5, the J gene TRBJ1-1; TRBD1 matches 9 bases. The CDR3 sequence is 14 residues long. The J segment lost 10 bases and the V segment lost 7 bases, leaving 13 bases of the junction unmatched. CDR1 is MNHEY, CDR2 SVGAGI, per germline.

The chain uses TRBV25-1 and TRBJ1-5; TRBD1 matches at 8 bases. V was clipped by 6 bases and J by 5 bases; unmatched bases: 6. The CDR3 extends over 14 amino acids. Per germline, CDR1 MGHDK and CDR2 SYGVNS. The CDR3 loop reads CASSQTGEHQPQHF. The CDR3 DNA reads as TGTGCCAGCAGCCAGACAGGGGAGCATCAGCCCCAGCATTTT. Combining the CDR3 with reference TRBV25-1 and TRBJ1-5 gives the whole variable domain EADIYQTPRYLVIGTGKKITLECSQTMGHDKMYWYQQDPGMELHLIHYSYGVNSTEKGDLSSESTVSRIRTEHFPLTLESARPSHTSQYLCASSQTGEHQPQHFGDGTRLSIL.

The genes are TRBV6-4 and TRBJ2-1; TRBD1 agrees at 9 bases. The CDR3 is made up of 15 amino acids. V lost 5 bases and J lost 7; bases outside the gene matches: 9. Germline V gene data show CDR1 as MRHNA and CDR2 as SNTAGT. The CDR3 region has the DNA TGTGCCAGCAGTACTACAGGGGGCAGCGAAAATGAGCAGTTCTTC. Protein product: CASSTTGGSENEQFF.

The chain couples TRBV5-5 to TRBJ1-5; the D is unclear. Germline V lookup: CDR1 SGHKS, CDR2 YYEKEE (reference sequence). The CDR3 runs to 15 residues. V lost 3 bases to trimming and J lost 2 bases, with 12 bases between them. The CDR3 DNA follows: TGTGCCAGCAGCTGGGAAGGGTCGGGCAATCAGCCCCAGCATTTT. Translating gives CASSWEGSGNQPQHF.

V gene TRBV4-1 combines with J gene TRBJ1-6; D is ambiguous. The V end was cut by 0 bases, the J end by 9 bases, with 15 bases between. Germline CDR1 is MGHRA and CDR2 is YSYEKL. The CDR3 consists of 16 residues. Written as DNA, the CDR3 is TGCGCCAGCAGCCAAGATTCCCCGCCTTTTCGTTCACCCCTCCACTTT. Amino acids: CASSQDSPPFRSPLHF.

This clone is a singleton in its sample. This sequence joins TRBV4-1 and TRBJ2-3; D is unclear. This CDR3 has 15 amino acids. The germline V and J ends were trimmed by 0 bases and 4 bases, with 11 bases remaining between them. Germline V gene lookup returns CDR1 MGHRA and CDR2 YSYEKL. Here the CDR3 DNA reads TGCGCCAGCAGCCAAGATGGGCAGGCGGCAGATACGCAGTATTTT. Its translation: CASSQDGQAADTQYF.

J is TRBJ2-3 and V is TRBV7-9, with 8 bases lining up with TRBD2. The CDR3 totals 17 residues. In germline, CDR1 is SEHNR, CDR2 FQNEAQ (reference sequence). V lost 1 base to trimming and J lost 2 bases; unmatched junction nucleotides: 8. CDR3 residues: CASSLVTLAGPTDTQYF. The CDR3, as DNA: TGTGCCAGCAGCTTAGTAACTTTAGCGGGGCCCACAGATACGCAGTATTTT.

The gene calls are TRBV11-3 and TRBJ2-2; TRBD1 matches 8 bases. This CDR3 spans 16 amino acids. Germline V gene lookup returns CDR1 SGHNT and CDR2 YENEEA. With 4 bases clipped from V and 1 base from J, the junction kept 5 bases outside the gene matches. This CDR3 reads CASSSGTGLNTGELFF. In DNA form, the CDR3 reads TGTGCCAGCAGCTCAGGGACAGGCCTGAACACCGGGGAGCTGTTTTTT.

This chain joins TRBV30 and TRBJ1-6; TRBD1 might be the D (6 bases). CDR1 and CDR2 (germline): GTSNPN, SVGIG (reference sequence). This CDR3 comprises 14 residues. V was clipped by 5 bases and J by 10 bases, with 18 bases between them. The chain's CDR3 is CAWGRYRAGSPLHF. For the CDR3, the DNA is TGTGCCTGGGGCCGTTACAGGGCCGGATCACCCCTCCACTTT.

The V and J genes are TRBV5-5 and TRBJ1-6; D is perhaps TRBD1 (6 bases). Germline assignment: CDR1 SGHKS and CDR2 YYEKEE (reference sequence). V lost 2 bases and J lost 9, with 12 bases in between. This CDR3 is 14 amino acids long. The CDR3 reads CASSFGVGGSPLHF. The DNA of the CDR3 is TGTGCCAGCAGCTTCGGGGTAGGGGGTTCACCCCTCCACTTT.

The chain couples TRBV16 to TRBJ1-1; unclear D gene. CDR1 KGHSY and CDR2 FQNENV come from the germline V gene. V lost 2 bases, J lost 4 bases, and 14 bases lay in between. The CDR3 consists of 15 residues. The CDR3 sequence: CASSQRLEGITEAFF. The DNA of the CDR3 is TGTGCCAGCAGCCAACGACTGGAAGGGATCACTGAAGCTTTCTTT.

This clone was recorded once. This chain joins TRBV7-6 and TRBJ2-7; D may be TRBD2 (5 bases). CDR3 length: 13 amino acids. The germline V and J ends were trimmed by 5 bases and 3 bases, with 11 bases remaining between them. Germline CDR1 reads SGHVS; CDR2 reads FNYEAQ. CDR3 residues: CASSKSSGYEQYF. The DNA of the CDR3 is TGTGCCAGCAGCAAAAGCAGCGGCTACGAGCAGTACTTC.

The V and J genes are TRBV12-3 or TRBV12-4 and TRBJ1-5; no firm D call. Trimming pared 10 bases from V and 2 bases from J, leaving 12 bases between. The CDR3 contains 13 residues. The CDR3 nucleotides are TGTGCCACCCTCTGCAGTCGCAATCAGCCCCAGCATTTT. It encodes CATLCSRNQPQHF.

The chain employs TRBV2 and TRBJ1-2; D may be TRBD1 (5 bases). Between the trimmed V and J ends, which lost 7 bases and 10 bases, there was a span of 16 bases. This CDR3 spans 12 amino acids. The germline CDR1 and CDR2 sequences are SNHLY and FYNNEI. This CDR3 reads CASMGTVFDYTF. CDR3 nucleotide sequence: TGTGCCAGCATGGGGACGGTCTTTGACTACACCTTC.

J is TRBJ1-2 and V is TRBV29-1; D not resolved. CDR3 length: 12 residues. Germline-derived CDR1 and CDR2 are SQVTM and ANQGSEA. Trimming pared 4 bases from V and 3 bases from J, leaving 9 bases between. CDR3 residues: CSVARGDYGYTF. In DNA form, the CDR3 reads TGCAGCGTTGCCCGGGGTGACTATGGCTACACCTTC.

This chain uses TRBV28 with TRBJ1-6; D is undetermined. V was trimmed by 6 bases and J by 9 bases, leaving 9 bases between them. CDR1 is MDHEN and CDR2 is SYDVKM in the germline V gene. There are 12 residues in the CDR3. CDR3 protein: CASSRQTSPLHF. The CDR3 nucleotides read TGTGCCAGCAGCAGACAAACTTCACCCCTCCACTTT.

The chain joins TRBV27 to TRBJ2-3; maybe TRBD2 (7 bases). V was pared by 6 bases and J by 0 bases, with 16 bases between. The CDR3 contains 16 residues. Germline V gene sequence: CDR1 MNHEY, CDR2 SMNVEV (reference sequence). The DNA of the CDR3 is TGTGCCAGCAGAAGGGCGAGGGGGGGTAGCACAGATACGCAGTATTTT. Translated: CASRRARGGSTDTQYF.

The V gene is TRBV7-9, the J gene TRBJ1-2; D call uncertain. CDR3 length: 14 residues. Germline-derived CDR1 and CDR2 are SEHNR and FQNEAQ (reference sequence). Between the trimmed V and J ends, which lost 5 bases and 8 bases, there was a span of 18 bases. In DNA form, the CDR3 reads TGTGCCAGCAGCACCCCGGAGGGTGCGAGGGGCTACACCTTC. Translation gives CASSTPEGARGYTF.

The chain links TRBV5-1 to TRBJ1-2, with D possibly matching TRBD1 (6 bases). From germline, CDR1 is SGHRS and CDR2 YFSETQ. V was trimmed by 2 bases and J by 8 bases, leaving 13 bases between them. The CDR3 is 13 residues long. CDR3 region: CASSLGGSGGYTF. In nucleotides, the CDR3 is TGCGCCAGCAGCTTAGGGGGGTCCGGAGGCTACACCTTC.

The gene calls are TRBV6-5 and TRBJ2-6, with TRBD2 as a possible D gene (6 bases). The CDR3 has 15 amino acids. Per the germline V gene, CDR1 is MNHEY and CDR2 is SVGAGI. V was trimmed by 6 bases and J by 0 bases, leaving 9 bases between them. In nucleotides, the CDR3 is TGTGCCAGCAGCCGGGGGAGCTCTGGGGCCAACGTCCTGACTTTC. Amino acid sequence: CASSRGSSGANVLTF.

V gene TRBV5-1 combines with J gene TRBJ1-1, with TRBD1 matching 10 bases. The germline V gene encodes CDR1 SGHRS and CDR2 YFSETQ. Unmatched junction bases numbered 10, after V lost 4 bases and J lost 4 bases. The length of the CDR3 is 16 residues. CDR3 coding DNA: TGCGCCAGCAGCCAGATCCCCGGGACAGGGGCCACTGAAGCTTTCTTT. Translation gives CASSQIPGTGATEAFF.

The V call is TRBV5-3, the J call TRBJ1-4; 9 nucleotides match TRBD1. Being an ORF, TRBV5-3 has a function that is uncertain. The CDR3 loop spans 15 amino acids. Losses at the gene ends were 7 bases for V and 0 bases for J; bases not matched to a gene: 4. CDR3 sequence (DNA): TGTGCCAGAGACAGGGGGTCATCAACTAATGAAAAACTGTTTTTT. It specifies CARDRGSSTNEKLFF.